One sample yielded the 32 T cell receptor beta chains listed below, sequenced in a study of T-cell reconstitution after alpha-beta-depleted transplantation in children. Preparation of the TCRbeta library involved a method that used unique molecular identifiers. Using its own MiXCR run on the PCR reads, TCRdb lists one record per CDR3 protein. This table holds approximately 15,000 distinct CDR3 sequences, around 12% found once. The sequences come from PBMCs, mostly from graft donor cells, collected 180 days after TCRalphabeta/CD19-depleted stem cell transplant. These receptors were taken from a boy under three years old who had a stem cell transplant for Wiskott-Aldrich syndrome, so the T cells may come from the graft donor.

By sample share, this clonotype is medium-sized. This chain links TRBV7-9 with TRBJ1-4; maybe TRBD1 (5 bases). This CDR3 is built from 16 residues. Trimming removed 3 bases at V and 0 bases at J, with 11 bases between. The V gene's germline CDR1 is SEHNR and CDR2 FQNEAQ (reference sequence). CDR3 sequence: CASSFIQVATNEKLFF. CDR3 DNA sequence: TGTGCCAGCAGCTTCATACAGGTTGCAACTAATGAAAAACTGTTTTTT.

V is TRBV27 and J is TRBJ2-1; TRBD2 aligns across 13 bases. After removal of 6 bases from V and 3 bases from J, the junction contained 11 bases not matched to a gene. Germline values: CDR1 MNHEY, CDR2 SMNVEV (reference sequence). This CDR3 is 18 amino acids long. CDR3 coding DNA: TGTGCCAGCAGGAGGACTAGCGGGAGTCGTCTCCTCTACAATGAGCAGTTCTTC. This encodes CASRRTSGSRLLYNEQFF.

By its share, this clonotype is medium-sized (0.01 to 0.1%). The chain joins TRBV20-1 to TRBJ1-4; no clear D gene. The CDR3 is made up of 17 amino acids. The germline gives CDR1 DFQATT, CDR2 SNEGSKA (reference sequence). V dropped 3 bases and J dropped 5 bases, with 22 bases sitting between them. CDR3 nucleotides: TGCAGTGCTAGTGATCCCCAGCGTCCCCGTCCCAATGAAAAACTGTTTTTT. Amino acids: CSASDPQRPRPNEKLFF.

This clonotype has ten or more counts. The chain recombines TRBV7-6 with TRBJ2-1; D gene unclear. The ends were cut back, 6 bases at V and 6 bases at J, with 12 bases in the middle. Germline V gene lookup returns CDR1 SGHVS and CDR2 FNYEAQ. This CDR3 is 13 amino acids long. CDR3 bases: TGTGCCAGCAGTCAGGCCCTGGGCAATGAGCAGTTCTTC. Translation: CASSQALGNEQFF.

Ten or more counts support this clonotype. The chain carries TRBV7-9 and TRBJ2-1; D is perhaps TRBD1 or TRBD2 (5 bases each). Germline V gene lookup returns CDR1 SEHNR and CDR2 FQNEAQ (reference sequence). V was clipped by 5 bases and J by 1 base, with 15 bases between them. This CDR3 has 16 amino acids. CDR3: CASSDRLGVSYNEQFF. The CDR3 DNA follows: TGTGCCAGCAGCGACAGATTGGGGGTTTCCTACAATGAGCAGTTCTTC.

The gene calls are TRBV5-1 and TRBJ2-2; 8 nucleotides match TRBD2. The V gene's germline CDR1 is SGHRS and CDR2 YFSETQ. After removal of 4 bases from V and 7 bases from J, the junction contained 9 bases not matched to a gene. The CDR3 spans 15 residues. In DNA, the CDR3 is TGCGCCAGCAGCCCGGGTCTAGCGGGTAACGGGGAGCTGTTTTTT. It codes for CASSPGLAGNGELFF.

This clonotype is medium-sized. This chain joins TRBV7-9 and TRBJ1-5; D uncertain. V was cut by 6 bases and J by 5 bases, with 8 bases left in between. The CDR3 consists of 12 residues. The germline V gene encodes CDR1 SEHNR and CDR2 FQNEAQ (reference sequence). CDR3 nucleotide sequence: TGTGCCAGCAGTCTTTTTGATCAGCCCCAGCATTTT. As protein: CASSLFDQPQHF.

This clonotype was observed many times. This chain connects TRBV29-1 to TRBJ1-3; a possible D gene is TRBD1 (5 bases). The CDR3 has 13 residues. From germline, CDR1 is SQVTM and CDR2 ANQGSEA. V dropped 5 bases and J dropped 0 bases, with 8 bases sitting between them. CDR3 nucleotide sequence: TGCAGCGTTTCTGACAGCTCTGGAAACACCATATATTTT. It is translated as CSVSDSSGNTIYF.

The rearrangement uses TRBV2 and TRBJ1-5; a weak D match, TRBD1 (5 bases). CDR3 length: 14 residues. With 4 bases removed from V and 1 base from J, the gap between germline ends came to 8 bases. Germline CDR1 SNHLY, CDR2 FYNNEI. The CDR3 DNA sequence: TGTGCCAGCAGTGTTTCAGGGAGCAATCAGCCCCAGCATTTT. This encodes CASSVSGSNQPQHF.

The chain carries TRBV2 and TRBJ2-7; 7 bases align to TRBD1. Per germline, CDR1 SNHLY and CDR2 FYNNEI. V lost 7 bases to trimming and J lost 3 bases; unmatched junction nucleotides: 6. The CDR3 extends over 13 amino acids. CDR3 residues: CASTRDSLYEQYF. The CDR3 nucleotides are TGTGCCAGCACCCGGGACAGCCTCTACGAGCAGTACTTC.

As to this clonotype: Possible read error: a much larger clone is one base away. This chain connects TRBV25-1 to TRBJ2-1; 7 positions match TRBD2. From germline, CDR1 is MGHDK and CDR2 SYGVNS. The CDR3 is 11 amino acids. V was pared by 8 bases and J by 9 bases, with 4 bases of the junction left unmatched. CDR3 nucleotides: TGTGCCAGCGGGGGGGGGAGTGAGCAGTTCTTC. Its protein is CASGGGSEQFF.

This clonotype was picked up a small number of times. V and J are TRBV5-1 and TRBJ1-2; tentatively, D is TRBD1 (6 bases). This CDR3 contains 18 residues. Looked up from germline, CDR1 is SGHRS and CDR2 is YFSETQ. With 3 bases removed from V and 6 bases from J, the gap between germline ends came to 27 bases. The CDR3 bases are TGCGCCAGCAGCTGGGCGGACAGACCGATAGGCTTAAAGGATGGCTACACCTTC. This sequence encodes CASSWADRPIGLKDGYTF.

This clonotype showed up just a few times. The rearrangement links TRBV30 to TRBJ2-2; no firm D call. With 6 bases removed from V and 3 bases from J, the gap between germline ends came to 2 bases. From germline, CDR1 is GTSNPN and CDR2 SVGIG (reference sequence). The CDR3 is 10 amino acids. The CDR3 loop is CACYTGELFF. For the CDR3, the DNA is TGTGCCTGTTACACCGGGGAGCTGTTTTTT.

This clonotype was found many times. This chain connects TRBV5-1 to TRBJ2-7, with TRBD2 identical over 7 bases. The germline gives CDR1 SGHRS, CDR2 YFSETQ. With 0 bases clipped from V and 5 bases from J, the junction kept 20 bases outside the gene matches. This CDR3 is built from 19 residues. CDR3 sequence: CASSLGSTPLREFSHEQYF. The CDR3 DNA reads TGCGCCAGCAGCTTGGGCAGCACCCCTTTGCGGGAGTTTTCCCACGAGCAGTACTTC.

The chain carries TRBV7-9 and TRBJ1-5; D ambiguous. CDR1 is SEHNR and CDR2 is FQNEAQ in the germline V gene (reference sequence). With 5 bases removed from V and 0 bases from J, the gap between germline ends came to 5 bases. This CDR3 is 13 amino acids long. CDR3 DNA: TGTGCCAGCAGCCCAGGTAGCAATCAGCCCCAGCATTTT. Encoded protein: CASSPGSNQPQHF.

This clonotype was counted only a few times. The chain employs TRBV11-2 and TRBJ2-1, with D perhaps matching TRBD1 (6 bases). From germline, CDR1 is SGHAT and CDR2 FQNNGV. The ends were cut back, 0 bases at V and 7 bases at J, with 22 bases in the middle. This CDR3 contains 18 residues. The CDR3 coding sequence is TGTGCCAGCAGCTTAGATAGGGCCAACAGGGAACTCGGGAATGAGCAGTTCTTC. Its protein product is CASSLDRANRELGNEQFF. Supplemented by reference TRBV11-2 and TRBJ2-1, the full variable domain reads EAGVAQSPRYKIIEKRQSVAFWCNPISGHATLYWYQQILGQGPKLLIQFQNNGVVDDSQLPKDRFSAERLKGVDSTLKIQPAKLEDSAVYLCASSLDRANRELGNEQFFGPGTRLTVL.

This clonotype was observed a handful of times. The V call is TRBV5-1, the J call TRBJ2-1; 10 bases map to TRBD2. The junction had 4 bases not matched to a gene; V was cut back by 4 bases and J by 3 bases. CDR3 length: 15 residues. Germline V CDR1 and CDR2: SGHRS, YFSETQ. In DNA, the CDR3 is TGCGCCAGCAGCCCGACTAGCGGGCTCTACAATGAGCAGTTCTTC. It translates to CASSPTSGLYNEQFF.

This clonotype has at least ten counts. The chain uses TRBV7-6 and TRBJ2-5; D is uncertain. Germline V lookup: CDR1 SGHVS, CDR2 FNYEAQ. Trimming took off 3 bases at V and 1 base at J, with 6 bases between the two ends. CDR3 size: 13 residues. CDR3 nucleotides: TGTGCCAGCAGCTTTTCGGGCCAAGAGACCCAGTACTTC. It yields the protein CASSFSGQETQYF.

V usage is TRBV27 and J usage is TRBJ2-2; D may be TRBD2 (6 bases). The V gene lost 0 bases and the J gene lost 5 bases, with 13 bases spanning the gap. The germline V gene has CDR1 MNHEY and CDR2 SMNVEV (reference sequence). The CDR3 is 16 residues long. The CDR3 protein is CASSLSRGLSTGELFF. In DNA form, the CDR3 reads TGTGCCAGCAGTTTATCTAGGGGACTCTCGACCGGGGAGCTGTTTTTT.

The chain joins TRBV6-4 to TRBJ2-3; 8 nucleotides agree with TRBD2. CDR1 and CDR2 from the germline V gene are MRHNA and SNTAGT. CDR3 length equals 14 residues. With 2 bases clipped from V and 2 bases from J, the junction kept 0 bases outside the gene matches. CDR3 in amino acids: CASSDGLATDTQYF. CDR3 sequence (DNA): TGTGCCAGCAGTGACGGACTAGCCACAGATACGCAGTATTTT.

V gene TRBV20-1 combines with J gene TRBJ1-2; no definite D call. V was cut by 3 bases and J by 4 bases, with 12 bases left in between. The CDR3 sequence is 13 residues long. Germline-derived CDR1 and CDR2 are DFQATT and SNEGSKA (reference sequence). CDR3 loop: CSASDRRGYGYTF. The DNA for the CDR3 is TGCAGTGCTAGTGACCGCCGGGGCTATGGCTACACCTTC.

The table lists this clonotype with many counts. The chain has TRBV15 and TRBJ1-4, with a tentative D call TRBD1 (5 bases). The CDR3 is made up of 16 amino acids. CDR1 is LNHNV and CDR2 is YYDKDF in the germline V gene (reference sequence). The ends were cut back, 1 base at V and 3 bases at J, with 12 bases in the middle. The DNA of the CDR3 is TGTGCCACCAGCAGAGGTGGGGCGGAAGCTAATGAAAAACTGTTTTTT. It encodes CATSRGGAEANEKLFF.

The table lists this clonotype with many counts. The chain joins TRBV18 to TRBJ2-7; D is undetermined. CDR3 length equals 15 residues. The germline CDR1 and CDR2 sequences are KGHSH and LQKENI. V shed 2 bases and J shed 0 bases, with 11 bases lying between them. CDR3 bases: TGTGCCAGCTCACCATTCGCCCCAGACTCCTACGAGCAGTACTTC. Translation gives CASSPFAPDSYEQYF.

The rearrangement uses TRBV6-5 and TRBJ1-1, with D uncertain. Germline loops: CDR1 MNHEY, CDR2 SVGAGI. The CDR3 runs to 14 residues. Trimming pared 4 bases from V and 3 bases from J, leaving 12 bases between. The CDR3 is CASSSRVFDTEAFF. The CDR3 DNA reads TGTGCCAGCAGTTCGAGGGTGTTCGACACTGAAGCTTTCTTT.

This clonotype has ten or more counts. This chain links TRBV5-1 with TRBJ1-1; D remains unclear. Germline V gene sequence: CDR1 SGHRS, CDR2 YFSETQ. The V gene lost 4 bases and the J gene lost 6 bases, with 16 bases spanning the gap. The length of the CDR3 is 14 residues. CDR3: CASSLDTYKAEAFF. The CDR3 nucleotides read TGCGCCAGCAGCCTCGACACTTACAAGGCTGAAGCTTTCTTT. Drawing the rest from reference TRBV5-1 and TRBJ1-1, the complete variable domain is KAGVTQTPRYLIKTRGQQVTLSCSPISGHRSVSWYQQTPGQGLQFLFEYFSETQRNKGNFPGRFSGRQFSNSRSEMNVSTLELGDSALYLCASSLDTYKAEAFFGQGTRLTVV.

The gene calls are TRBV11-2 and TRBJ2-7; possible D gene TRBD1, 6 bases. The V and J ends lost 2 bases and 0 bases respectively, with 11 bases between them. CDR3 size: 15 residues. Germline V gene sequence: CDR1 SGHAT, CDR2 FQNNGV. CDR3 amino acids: CASSLLGTFSYEQYF. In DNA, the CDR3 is TGTGCCAGCAGCTTATTGGGGACATTCTCCTACGAGCAGTACTTC.

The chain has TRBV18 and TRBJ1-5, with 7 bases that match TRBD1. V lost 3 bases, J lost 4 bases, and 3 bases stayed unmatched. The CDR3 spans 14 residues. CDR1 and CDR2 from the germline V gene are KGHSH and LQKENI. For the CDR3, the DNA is TGTGCCAGCTCACCCGGGACAGTGAATCAGCCCCAGCATTTT. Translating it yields CASSPGTVNQPQHF.

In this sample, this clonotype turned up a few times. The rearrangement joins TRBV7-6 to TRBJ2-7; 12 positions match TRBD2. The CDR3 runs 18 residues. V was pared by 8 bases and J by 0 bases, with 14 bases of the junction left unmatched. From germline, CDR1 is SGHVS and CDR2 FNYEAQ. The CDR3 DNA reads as TGTGCCAGCGAGAAACTAGCGGGAGGATCACAGTTCTCCTACGAGCAGTACTTC. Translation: CASEKLAGGSQFSYEQYF.

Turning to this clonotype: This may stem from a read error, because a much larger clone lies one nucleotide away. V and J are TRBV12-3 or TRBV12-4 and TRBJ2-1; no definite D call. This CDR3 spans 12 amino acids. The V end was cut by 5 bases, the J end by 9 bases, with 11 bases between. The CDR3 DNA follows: TGTGCCAGCAGTCGGAAGAGCACTGAGCAGTTCTTC. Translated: CASSRKSTEQFF.

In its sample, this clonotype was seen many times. CDR3 coding DNA: TGTGCCAGCAGCTTAGGGGTGCGGCGAGGCTCCTACAATGAGCAGTTCTTC. It codes for CASSLGVRRGSYNEQFF. The chain employs TRBV7-6 and TRBJ2-1, with no clear D. The length of the CDR3 is 17 residues. CDR1 is SGHVS, CDR2 FNYEAQ, per germline. Trimming removed 1 base at V and 0 bases at J, with 13 bases between.

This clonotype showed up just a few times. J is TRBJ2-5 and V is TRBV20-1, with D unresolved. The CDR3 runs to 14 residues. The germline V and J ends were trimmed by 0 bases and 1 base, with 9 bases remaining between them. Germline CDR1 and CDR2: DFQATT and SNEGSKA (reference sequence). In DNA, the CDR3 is TGCAGTGCTAGAGATCCCTACGGCCAAGAGACCCAGTACTTC. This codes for CSARDPYGQETQYF.

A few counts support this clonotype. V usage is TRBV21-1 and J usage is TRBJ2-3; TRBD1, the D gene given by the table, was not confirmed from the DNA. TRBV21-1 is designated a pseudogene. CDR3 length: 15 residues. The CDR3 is CASSKEGGSTDTQYF. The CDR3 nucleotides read TGTGCCAGCAGCAAAGAGGGGGGTTCCACAGATACGCAGTATTTT.